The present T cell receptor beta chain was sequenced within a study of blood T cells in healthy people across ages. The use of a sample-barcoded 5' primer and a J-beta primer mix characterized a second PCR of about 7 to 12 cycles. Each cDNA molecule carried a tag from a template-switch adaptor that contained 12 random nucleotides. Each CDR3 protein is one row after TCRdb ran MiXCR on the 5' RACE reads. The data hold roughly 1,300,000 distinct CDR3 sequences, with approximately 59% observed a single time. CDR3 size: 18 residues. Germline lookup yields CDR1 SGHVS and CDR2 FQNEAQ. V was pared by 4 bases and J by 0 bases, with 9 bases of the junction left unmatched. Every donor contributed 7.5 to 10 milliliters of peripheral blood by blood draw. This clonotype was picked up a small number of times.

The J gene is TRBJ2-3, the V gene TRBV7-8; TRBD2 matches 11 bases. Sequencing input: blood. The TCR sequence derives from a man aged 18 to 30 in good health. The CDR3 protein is CASSSLAGGQISTDTQYF. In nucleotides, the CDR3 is TGTGCCAGCAGCTCCCTAGCGGGAGGCCAAATTAGCACAGATACGCAGTATTTT.